What follows are 2 T cell receptor beta chains derived from one specimen sequenced in a study of T cells in Graves' hyperthyroidism and ophthalmopathy. Authors of the study amplified TCR beta CDR3 regions from RNA transcripts. Carried out on the TCR CDR3, a first-round RT-PCR used the HTBI primer set. TCRdb itself ran the multiplex PCR reads through MiXCR, one entry per CDR3 protein. The data hold more than 500,000 distinct CDR3 sequences, with around 13% observed a single time. The sample consisted of blood. The origin of the receptors is a middle-aged woman with Graves' hyperthyroidism.

Points on this clonotype: A read error may be the cause here, since a much bigger clone is one base away. The CDR3 end shows no conserved phenylalanine or tryptophan, and so a read error is likely. The V call is TRBV7-3, the J call TRBJ2-2; 12 bases are shared with TRBD1. Germline assignment: CDR1 SGHTA and CDR2 FQGTGA. The CDR3 sequence is 16 residues long. Losses at the gene ends were 2 bases for V and 6 bases for J; bases not matched to a gene: 4. The CDR3: CASSLGTGGSPGELFL. The CDR3 bases are TGTGCCAGCAGCTTAGGGACAGGGGGCTCCCCCGGGGAGCTGTTTTTA.

This clonotype was seen repeatedly, ten times or more. This chain links TRBV28 with TRBJ2-4; a weak D match, TRBD2 (7 bases). CDR3 length: 15 amino acids. Trimming removed 4 bases from V and 7 bases from J, with 17 bases in between. Looked up from germline, CDR1 is MDHEN and CDR2 is SYDVKM. CDR3 residues: CASSSTGGRQNIQYF. The CDR3 DNA reads TGTGCCAGCAGTTCTACGGGGGGCAGACAGAACATTCAGTACTTC.